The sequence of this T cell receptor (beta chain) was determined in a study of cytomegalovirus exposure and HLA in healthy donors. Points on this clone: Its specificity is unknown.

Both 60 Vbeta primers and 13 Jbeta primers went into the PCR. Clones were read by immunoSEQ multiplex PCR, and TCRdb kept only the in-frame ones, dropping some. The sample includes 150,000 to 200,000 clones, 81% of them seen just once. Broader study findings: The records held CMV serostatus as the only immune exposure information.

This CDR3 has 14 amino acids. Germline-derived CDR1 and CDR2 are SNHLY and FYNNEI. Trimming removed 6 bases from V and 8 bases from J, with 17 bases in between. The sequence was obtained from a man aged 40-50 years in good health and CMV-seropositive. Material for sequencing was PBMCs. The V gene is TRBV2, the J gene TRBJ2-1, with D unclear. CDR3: CASSLSPLDYEQFF. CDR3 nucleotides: TGTGCCAGCAGCTTATCTCCCCTAGACTATGAGCAGTTCTTC.